This T cell receptor beta chain was sequenced during a study of T cell repertoires in cytomegalovirus infection. At the level of the study: Public signatures in TCR beta pointed to CMV infection and matching HLA type. Study-wide results and caveats: Adding up the frequency of public TCR beta families identified people who carried CMV plus the relevant HLA. Predominance within the ex vivo response was attributable to HLA-C-restricted CMV-specific TCR beta clonotypes.

The CDR3 is 17 amino acids. Germline V gene sequence: CDR1 KGHSH, CDR2 LQKENI. The junction had 11 bases not matched to a gene; V was cut back by 4 bases and J by 1 base. TCRdb re-called the reads with MiXCR, one entry per CDR3 protein. This table has approximately 500,000 distinct CDR3 sequences, 15% to 20% appearing once. This clonotype was observed a single time. Its antigen is currently unknown. The chain recombines TRBV18 with TRBJ1-1; 8 bases are a match to TRBD1. The clonotype was recovered from a human donor in good health (CMV status not recorded). Some clones in this sample may be carry-over from other donors' samples. Input material: CD8+ T cells from PBMCs. CDR3 amino acids: CASSLPQWTGPNTEAFF. The CDR3 coding sequence is TGTGCCAGCTCACTTCCACAGTGGACAGGGCCGAACACTGAAGCTTTCTTT.